This TCR beta chain came from a study of high-grade serous ovarian cancer treatment subgroups. Study in general: On average, around 15,000 reads and 7,000 to 8,000 unique TCR beta rearrangements were obtained per sample.

There are 15 residues in the CDR3. Germline lookup yields CDR1 SGHRS and CDR2 YFSETQ. The germline V and J ends were trimmed by 0 bases and 2 bases, with 12 bases remaining between them. Tumor samples were taken before definitive surgery or chemotherapy. To note about this clone: Its antigen is undetermined.

This table comes from immunoSEQ multiplex PCR, and its TCRdb copy is limited to in-frame clones, with some not included. Among about 12,000 clones listed, about nine tenths were seen once. Study-wide results and caveats: Repertoire similarity ranged roughly 0.1 to 0.79 between tumors of one patient. TCR relatedness rose with neoantigen level and trended with mutation load. Repertoire analysis covered CDR3 alone, not CDR1 or CDR2.

Sequenced: tumor tissue. The source of this sequence is a human donor with high-grade serous ovarian cancer. This chain uses TRBV5-1 with TRBJ2-7; perhaps D is TRBD1 or TRBD2 (5 bases each). This chain's CDR3 is CASSLDGQGPYEQYF. For the CDR3, the DNA is TGCGCCAGCAGCTTGGATGGCCAGGGACCCTACGAGCAGTACTTC.